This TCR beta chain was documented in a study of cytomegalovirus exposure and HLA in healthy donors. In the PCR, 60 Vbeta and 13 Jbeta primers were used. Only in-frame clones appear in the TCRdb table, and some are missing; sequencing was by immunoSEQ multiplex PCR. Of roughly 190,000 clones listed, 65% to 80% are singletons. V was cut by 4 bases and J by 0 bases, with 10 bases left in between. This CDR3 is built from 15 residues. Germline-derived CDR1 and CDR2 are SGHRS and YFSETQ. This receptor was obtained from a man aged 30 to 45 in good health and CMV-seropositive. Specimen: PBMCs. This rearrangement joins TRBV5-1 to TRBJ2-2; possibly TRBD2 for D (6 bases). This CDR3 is CASSVLAPNTGELFF. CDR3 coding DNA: TGCGCCAGCAGCGTGCTAGCGCCGAACACCGGGGAGCTGTTTTTT.